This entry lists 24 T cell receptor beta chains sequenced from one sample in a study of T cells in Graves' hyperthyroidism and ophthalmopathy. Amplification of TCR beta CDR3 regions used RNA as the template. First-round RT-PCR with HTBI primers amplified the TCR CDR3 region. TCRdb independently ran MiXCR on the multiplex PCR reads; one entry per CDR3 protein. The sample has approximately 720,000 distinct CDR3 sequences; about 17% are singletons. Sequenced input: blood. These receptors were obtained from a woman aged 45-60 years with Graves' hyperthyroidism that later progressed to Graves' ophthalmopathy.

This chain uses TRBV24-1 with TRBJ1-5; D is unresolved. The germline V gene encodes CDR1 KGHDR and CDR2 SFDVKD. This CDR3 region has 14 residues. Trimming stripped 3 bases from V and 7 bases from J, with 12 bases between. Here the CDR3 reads CATSDTIGWQPQHF. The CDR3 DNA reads TGTGCCACCAGTGATACGATAGGGTGGCAGCCCCAGCATTTT.

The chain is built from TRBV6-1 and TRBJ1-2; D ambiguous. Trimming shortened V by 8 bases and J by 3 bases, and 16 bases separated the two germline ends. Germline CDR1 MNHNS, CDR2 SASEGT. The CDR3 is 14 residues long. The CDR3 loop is CASPPPLGDYGYTF. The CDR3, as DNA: TGTGCCAGCCCTCCCCCGTTGGGCGACTATGGCTACACCTTC.

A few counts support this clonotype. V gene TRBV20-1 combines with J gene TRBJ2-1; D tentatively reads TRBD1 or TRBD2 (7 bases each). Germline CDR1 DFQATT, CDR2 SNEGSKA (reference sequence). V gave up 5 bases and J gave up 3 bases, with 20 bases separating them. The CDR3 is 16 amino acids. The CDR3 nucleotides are TGCAGTGCTGAAAAGGCAGGGGGGGGGTACTACAATGAGCAGTTCTTC. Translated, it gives CSAEKAGGGYYNEQFF.

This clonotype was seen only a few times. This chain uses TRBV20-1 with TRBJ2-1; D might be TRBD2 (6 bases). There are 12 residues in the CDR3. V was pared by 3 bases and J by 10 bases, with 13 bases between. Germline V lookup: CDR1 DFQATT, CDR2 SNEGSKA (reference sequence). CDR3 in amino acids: CSASRDSWEQFF. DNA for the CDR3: TGCAGTGCTAGTCGGGACTCCTGGGAGCAGTTCTTC.

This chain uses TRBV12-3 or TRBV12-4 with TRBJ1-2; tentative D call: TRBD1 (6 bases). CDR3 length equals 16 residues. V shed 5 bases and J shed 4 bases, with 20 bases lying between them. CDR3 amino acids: CASSPYLGQRIYGYTF. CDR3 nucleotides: TGTGCCAGCAGTCCTTACCTCGGACAGAGAATCTATGGCTACACCTTC.

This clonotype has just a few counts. CDR3 sequence (DNA): TGTGCCAGCAGCTTACAACTAGGGACAGCAGGGTATCTCAACTACGAGCAGTACTTC. Translated, it gives CASSLQLGTAGYLNYEQYF. This chain links TRBV7-8 with TRBJ2-7, with 7 bases fitting TRBD1. V shed 2 bases, J shed 3 bases, and the junction held 19 bases outside the gene matches. Looked up from germline, CDR1 is SGHVS and CDR2 is FQNEAQ. CDR3 length: 19 amino acids.

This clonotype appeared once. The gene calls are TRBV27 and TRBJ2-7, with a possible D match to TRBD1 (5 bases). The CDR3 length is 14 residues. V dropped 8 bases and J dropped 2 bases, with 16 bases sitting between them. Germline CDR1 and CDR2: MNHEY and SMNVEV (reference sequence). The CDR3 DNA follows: TGTGCCAGCCAGGGATACCCCTGGACCTACGAGCAGTACTTC. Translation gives CASQGYPWTYEQYF.

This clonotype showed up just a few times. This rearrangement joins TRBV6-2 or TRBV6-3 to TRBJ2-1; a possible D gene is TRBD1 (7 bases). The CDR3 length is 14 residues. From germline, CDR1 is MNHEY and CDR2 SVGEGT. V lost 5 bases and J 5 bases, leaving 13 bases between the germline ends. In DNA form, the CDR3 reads TGTGCCAGCAGTAGAGACAGGGAGGACAATGAGCAGTTCTTC. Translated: CASSRDREDNEQFF.

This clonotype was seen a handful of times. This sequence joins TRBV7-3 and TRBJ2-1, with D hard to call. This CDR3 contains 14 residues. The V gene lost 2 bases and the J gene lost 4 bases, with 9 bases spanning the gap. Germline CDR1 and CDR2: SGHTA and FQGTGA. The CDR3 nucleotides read TGTGCCAGCAGCTTACATGCCCAATACAATGAGCAGTTCTTC. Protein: CASSLHAQYNEQFF.

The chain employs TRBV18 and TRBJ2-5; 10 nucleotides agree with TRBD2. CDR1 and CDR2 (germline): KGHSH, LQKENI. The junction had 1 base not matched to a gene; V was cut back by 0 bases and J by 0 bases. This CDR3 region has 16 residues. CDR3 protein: CASSPPSGGDQETQYF. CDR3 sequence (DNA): TGTGCCAGCTCACCACCGAGCGGGGGGGACCAAGAGACCCAGTACTTC.

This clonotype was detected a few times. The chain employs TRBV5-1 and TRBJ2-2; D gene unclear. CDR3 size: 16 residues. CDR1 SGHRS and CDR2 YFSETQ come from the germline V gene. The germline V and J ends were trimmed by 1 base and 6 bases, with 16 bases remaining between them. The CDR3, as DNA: TGCGCCAGCAGCTTGACAACAGCGAATTACCCCGGGGAGCTGTTTTTT. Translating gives CASSLTTANYPGELFF.

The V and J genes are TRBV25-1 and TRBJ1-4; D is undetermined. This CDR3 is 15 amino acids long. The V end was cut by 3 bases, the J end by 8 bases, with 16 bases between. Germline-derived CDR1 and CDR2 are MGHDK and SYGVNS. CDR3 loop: CASSDPQGPGEKLFF. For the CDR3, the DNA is TGTGCCAGCAGTGACCCCCAAGGCCCGGGGGAAAAACTGTTTTTT.

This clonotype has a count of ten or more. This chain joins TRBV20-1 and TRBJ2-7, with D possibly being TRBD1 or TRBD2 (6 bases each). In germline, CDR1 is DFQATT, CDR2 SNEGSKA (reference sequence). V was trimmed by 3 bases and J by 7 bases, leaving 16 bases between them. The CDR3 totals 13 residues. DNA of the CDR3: TGCAGTGCTAGTAGTCGGGGGCTAGGGGAGCAGTACTTC. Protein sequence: CSASSRGLGEQYF.

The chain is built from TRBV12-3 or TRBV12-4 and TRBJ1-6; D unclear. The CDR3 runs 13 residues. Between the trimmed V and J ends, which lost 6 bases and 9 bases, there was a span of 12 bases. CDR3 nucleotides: TGTGCCAGCAGGTCTATGGGTACTTCACCCCTCCACTTT. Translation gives CASRSMGTSPLHF.

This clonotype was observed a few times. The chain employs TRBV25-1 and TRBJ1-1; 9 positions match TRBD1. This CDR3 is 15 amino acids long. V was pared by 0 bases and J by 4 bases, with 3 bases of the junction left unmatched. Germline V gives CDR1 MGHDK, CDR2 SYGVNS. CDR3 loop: CASSEYQTGGTEAFF. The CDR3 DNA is TGTGCCAGCAGTGAATATCAGACAGGGGGCACTGAAGCTTTCTTT.

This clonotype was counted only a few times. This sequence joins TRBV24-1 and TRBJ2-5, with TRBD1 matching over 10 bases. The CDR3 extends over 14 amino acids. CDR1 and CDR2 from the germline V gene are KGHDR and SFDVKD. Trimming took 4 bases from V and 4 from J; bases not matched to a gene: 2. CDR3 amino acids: CATSEGQGGETQYF. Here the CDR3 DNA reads TGTGCCACCAGTGAAGGACAGGGGGGAGAGACCCAGTACTTC.

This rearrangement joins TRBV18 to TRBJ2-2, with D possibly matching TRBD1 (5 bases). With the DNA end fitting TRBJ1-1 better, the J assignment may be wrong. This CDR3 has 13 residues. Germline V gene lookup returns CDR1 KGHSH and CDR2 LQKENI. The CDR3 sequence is CASSQANRNRAFF. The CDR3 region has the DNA TGTGCCAGCTCACAAGCGAACAGGAACCGAGCTTTCTTT.

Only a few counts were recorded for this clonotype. This CDR3 is CASRRQGSGANVLTF. The CDR3 region has the DNA TGTGCCAGCAGAAGGCAGGGCTCTGGGGCCAACGTCCTGACTTTC. The V gene is TRBV27, the J gene TRBJ2-6; D may be TRBD1 (5 bases). The CDR3 is made up of 15 amino acids. V was shortened by 6 bases and J by 0 bases, with 9 bases between the two germline ends. From germline, CDR1 is MNHEY and CDR2 SMNVEV (reference sequence).

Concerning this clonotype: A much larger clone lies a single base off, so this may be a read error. The CDR3: CASSLEVGGRYNELFF. DNA of the CDR3: TGCGCCAGCAGCTTGGAGGTGGGGGGGCGCTACAATGAGCTGTTCTTC. The chain has TRBV5-1 and TRBJ2-1; tentative D call: TRBD2 (7 bases). This CDR3 is built from 16 residues. Germline CDR1 SGHRS, CDR2 YFSETQ.

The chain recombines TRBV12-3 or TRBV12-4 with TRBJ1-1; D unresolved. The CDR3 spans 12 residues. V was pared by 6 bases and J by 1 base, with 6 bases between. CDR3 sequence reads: CASRPPNTEAFF. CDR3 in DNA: TGTGCCAGCAGGCCCCCGAACACTGAAGCTTTCTTT.

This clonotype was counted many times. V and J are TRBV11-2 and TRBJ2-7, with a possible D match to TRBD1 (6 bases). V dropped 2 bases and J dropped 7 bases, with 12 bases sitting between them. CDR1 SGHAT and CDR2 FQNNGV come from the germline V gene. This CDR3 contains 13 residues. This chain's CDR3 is CASSLSLDREQYF. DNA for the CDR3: TGTGCCAGCAGCTTATCCCTTGACAGGGAGCAGTACTTC.

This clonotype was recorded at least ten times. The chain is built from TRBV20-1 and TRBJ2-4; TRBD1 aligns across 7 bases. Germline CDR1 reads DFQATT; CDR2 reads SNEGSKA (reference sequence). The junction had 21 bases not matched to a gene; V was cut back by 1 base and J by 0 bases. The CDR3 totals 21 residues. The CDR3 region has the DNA TGCAGTGCTAGAGCGTTGTCGACAGGGAAAGGGGAAGGTATAGCCAAAAACATTCAGTACTTC. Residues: CSARALSTGKGEGIAKNIQYF.

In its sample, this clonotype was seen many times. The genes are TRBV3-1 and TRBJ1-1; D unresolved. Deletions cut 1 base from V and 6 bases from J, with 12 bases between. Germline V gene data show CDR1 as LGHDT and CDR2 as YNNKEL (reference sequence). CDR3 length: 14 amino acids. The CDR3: CASSQGVVPAEAFF. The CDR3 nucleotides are TGTGCCAGCAGCCAAGGAGTGGTCCCGGCTGAAGCTTTCTTT.

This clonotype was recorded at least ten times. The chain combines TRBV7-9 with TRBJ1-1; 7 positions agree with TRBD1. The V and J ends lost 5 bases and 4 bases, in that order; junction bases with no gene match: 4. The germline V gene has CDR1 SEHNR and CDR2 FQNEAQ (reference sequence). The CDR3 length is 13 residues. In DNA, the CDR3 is TGTGCCAGCAGCGAAAACAGGGGCACTGAAGCTTTCTTT. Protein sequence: CASSENRGTEAFF.